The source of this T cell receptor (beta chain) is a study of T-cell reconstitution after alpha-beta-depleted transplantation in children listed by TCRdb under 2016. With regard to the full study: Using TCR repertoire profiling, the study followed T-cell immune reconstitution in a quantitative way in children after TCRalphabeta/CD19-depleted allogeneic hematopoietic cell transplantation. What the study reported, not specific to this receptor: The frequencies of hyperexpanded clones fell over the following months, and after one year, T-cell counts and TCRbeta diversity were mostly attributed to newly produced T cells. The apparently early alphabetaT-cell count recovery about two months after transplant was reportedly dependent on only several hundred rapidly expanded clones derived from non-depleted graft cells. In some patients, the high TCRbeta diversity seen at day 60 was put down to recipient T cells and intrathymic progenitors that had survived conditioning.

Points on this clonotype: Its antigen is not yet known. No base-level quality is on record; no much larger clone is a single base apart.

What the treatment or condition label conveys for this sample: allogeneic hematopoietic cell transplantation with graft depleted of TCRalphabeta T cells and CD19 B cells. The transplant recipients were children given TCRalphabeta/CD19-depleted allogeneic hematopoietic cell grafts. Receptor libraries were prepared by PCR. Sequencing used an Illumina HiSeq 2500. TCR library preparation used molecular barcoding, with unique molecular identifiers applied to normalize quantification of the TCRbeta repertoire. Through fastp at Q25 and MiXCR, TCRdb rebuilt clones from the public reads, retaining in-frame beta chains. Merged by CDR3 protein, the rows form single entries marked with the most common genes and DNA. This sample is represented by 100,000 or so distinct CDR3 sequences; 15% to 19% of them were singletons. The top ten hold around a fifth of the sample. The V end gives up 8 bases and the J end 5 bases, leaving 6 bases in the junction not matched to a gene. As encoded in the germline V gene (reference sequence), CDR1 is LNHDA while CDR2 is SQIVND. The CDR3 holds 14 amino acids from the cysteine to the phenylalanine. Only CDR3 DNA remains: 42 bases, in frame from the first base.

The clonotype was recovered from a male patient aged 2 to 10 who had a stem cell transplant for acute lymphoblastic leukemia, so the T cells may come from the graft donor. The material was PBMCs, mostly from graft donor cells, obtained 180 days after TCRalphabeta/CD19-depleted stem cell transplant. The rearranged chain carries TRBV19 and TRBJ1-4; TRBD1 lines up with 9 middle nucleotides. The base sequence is TGTGCCAGTTGGCCGGGACAGGGAAATGAAAAACTGTTTTTT. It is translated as CASWPGQGNEKLFF.